One sample yielded the 27 T cell receptor beta chains listed below, sequenced in a study of blood T cells in healthy people across ages. Together with a sample-barcoded 5' primer, a J-beta primer mix was included in a second PCR lasting about 6 to 12 cycles. In TCRdb, the 5' RACE reads were re-called with MiXCR into one record per CDR3 protein. The sample lists approximately 850,000 distinct CDR3 sequences; nearly 60% were seen once. Sample: blood. These receptors were obtained from a man younger than 45 in good health.

Turning to this clonotype: Sequence at one end of the junction differs from germline and may be a read error. The V gene is TRBV20-1, the J gene TRBJ2-5; D is uncertain. This CDR3 spans 14 amino acids. Germline V gene sequence: CDR1 DFQATT, CDR2 SNEGSKA (reference sequence). CDR3 residues: CSASPPLGGYEQHF. The CDR3 region has the DNA TGCAGTGCCTCCCCCCCTCTGGGCGGCTACGAGCAGCACTTC.

This clonotype has just a few counts. The chain combines TRBV2 with TRBJ1-1; TRBD1 might be the D (5 bases). The CDR3 length is 12 residues. Germline-derived CDR1 and CDR2 are SNHLY and FYNNEI. Between the trimmed V and J ends, which lost 7 bases and 7 bases, there was a span of 13 bases. CDR3 sequence reads: CASTPDSSEAFF. DNA of the CDR3: TGTGCCAGCACACCAGACAGCAGTGAAGCTTTCTTT. The full variable domain, completed using reference TRBV2 and TRBJ1-1, is EPEVTQTPSHQVTQMGQEVILRCVPISNHLYFYWYRQILGQKVEFLVSFYNNEISEKSEIFDDQFSVERPDGSNFTLKIRSTKLEDSAMYFCASTPDSSEAFFGQGTRLTVV.

CDR3 sequence reads: CASSSHRDSSYNEQFF. CDR3 nucleotide sequence: TGTGCCAGCAGCTCCCACCGGGACTCCTCCTACAATGAGCAGTTCTTC. This rearrangement joins TRBV21-1 to TRBJ2-1; TRBD2 is the table's D call, not checked against the DNA. TRBV21-1 corresponds to a pseudogene. CDR3 size: 16 residues.

This clonotype occurred a few times. The chain couples TRBV20-1 to TRBJ2-7, with D perhaps TRBD2 (6 bases). The germline gives CDR1 DFQATT, CDR2 SNEGSKA (reference sequence). V lost 7 bases to trimming and J lost 2 bases, with 15 bases between them. This CDR3 region has 13 residues. DNA of the CDR3: TGCAGTGGGTTCGGTGCGGGAACCTACGAGCAGTACTTC. This codes for CSGFGAGTYEQYF.

This chain links TRBV7-2 with TRBJ2-3; D gene uncertain. This CDR3 is built from 14 residues. Germline V CDR1 and CDR2: SGHTA, FQGNSA. V was cut by 1 base and J by 5 bases, with 10 bases left in between. The CDR3 nucleotides read TGTGCCAGCAGCTTAGGGCAGCCGTTAGATACGCAGTATTTT. Protein product: CASSLGQPLDTQYF.

This chain joins TRBV29-1 and TRBJ2-1; unclear D gene. Trimming removed 0 bases from V and 7 bases from J, with 4 bases in between. The CDR3 totals 11 residues. CDR1 is SQVTM and CDR2 is ANQGSEA in the germline V gene. The CDR3, as DNA: TGCAGCGTTGAAGATAGGAATGAGCAGTTCTTC. This sequence encodes CSVEDRNEQFF.

The gene calls are TRBV6-1 and TRBJ2-4, with a possible D match to TRBD1 (7 bases). Matching the DNA end better, TRBJ2-7 makes the J call doubtful. This CDR3 comprises 16 residues. CDR1 MNHNS and CDR2 SASEGT come from the germline V gene. The CDR3 DNA is TGTGCCAGCATTCGCTCGGCGGGGACAGCTGCCTACGAGCAGTACTTC. Protein: CASIRSAGTAAYEQYF.

There are a few counts of this clonotype. The chain employs TRBV20-1 and TRBJ2-5; D call uncertain. Germline lookup yields CDR1 DFQATT and CDR2 SNEGSKA (reference sequence). The CDR3 spans 12 residues. The V and J ends lost 5 bases and 5 bases respectively, with 12 bases between them. The CDR3 region is CSASTGRETQYF. In nucleotides, the CDR3 is TGCAGTGCTTCCACTGGTCGGGAGACCCAGTACTTC.

This chain joins TRBV7-2 and TRBJ1-2; the match to TRBD1 covers 8 bases. V trimming: 3 bases; J trimming: 8 bases; junction bases outside the gene matches: 8. Germline CDR1 SGHTA, CDR2 FQGNSA. The CDR3 sequence is 14 residues long. As DNA, the CDR3 is TGTGCCAGCAGCTTCAACGTCAGGGGGCGAGGCTACACCTTC. Translation gives CASSFNVRGRGYTF.

This sequence joins TRBV6-2 or TRBV6-3 and TRBJ1-2; D remains ambiguous. The germline V gene has CDR1 MNHEY and CDR2 SVGEGT. The CDR3 has 12 amino acids. The germline V and J ends were trimmed by 8 bases and 0 bases, with 7 bases remaining between them. The CDR3 here is CASQDPNYGYTF. CDR3 DNA sequence: TGTGCCAGCCAGGATCCTAACTATGGCTACACCTTC.

V is TRBV2 and J is TRBJ2-7, with unresolved D. The DNA end lines up better with TRBJ2-5; the J call may be wrong. CDR3 length: 13 amino acids. The germline V gene has CDR1 SNHLY and CDR2 FYNNEI. CDR3 sequence: CASSESRWETQYF. The CDR3 bases are TGTGCCAGCAGTGAATCTAGGTGGGAGACCCAGTACTTC.

This chain connects TRBV29-1 to TRBJ1-2; D unclear. Looked up from germline, CDR1 is SQVTM and CDR2 is ANQGSEA. This CDR3 contains 16 residues. V lost 7 bases and J 5 bases, leaving 26 bases between the germline ends. Here the CDR3 reads CSAKTGRAKSLYGYTF. The CDR3 DNA follows: TGCAGCGCGAAGACGGGCCGAGCAAAGTCTCTTTATGGCTACACCTTC.

Comments on this clonotype: The junction does not match germline at one end; this may be a read error. The V call is TRBV7-9, the J call TRBJ2-5, with 8 bases lining up with TRBD1. CDR3 size: 15 residues. Germline CDR1 is SEHNR and CDR2 is FQNEAQ (reference sequence). The CDR3 DNA reads as TGTACCAGCAGCTTAGTCCAGGGGGCAGCGGAGACCCAGTACTTC. It specifies CTSSLVQGAAETQYF.

The V and J genes are TRBV28 and TRBJ2-5; D may be TRBD1 (5 bases). The V end was cut by 2 bases, the J end by 11 bases, with 18 bases between. The length of the CDR3 is 14 residues. Germline CDR1 and CDR2: MDHEN and SYDVKM. CDR3 region: CASSLPSGQDEQYF. CDR3 DNA: TGTGCCAGCAGTTTACCTTCAGGGCAGGATGAGCAGTACTTC.

V usage is TRBV7-9 and J usage is TRBJ1-2; perhaps TRBD1 as D (5 bases). The germline V gene encodes CDR1 SEHNR and CDR2 FQNEAQ (reference sequence). Trimming removed 4 bases at V and 2 bases at J, with 26 bases between. This CDR3 spans 19 amino acids. Written as DNA, the CDR3 is TGTGCCAGCAGCTCTAGTCCCCGGGACGCCAATCCCGGAAACTATGGCTACACCTTC. Translation gives CASSSSPRDANPGNYGYTF.

The V call is TRBV7-2, the J call TRBJ2-3; possibly TRBD1 for D (5 bases). The germline V and J ends were trimmed by 5 bases and 0 bases, with 15 bases remaining between them. This CDR3 has 16 amino acids. CDR1 SGHTA and CDR2 FQGNSA come from the germline V gene. The CDR3 DNA reads TGTGCCAGCAGCCTTGCAGGGTTGACTAGCACAGATACGCAGTATTTT. It specifies CASSLAGLTSTDTQYF.

This chain connects TRBV27 to TRBJ2-7; D is unresolved. The CDR3 length is 13 residues. With 5 bases removed from V and 6 bases from J, the gap between germline ends came to 14 bases. Germline loops: CDR1 MNHEY, CDR2 SMNVEV (reference sequence). The CDR3: CASSRHSPREQYF. The CDR3 nucleotides read TGTGCCAGCAGTCGCCACAGCCCCCGCGAGCAGTACTTC.

Here the CDR3 reads CASSLVATATGELFF. CDR3 coding DNA: TGTGCCAGCAGCTTAGTCGCGACAGCTACCGGGGAGCTGTTTTTT. This chain links TRBV7-9 with TRBJ2-2, with D possibly being TRBD1 (5 bases). The CDR3 spans 15 residues. Germline values: CDR1 SEHNR, CDR2 FQNEAQ (reference sequence). The V end was cut by 1 base, the J end by 5 bases, with 11 bases between.

CDR3 DNA sequence: TGTGCCAGCAGTCCCTTAGAAGATAGCAATCAGCCCCAGCATTTT. Protein: CASSPLEDSNQPQHF. This chain links TRBV6-6 with TRBJ1-5; D gene uncertain. V dropped 5 bases and J dropped 0 bases, with 11 bases sitting between them. The CDR3 is 15 residues long. CDR1 and CDR2 (germline): MNHNY, SVGAGI (reference sequence).

The chain combines TRBV7-8 with TRBJ2-5, with 10 nucleotides matching TRBD2. Germline V CDR1 and CDR2: SGHVS, FQNEAQ. V lost 5 bases to trimming and J lost 3 bases; unmatched junction nucleotides: 3. This CDR3 comprises 14 residues. CDR3 bases: TGTGCCAGCAGCCAGCTAGCGGGAGAAGAGACCCAGTACTTC. Its translation: CASSQLAGEETQYF.

The chain carries TRBV6-2 or TRBV6-3 and TRBJ2-4; 8 bases align to TRBD2. With V trimmed by 6 bases and J by 5 bases, 3 bases remained unmatched. There are 13 residues in the CDR3. Germline V gene lookup returns CDR1 MNHEY and CDR2 SVGEGT. The DNA of the CDR3 is TGTGCCAGCAGAACTAGCGGTGAAAACATTCAGTACTTC. This encodes CASRTSGENIQYF.

Many counts were recorded for this clonotype. This chain joins TRBV2 and TRBJ1-2; D not certain. Deletions cut 3 bases from V and 2 bases from J, with 10 bases between. The CDR3 length is 14 residues. The germline gives CDR1 SNHLY, CDR2 FYNNEI. In nucleotides, the CDR3 is TGTGCCAGCAGTGAGGGAGCGTCCAACTATGGCTACACCTTC. It yields the protein CASSEGASNYGYTF.

This clonotype was detected once. This sequence joins TRBV20-1 and TRBJ2-1; 14 bases match TRBD2. The CDR3 extends over 15 amino acids. V lost 6 bases and J lost 10; bases outside the gene matches: 11. Per the germline V gene, CDR1 is DFQATT and CDR2 is SNEGSKA (reference sequence). CDR3 amino acids: CSAIQGLAGVNEQFF. The CDR3 nucleotides are TGCAGTGCGATACAGGGACTAGCGGGAGTAAACGAGCAGTTCTTC.

The J gene is TRBJ2-7, the V gene TRBV5-1; TRBD2 matches 7 bases. The length of the CDR3 is 16 residues. V was pared by 0 bases and J by 7 bases, with 13 bases of the junction left unmatched. Germline V gives CDR1 SGHRS, CDR2 YFSETQ. The CDR3 DNA reads TGCGCCAGCAGCTTGGAAGGCGGGAGCGTCCTCCGAGAGCAGTACTTC. This gives the protein CASSLEGGSVLREQYF.

Worth noting for this clonotype: A read error may be the cause here, since a much bigger clone is one base away. This chain uses TRBV5-5 with TRBJ2-5, with 8 bases matching TRBD2. The CDR3 consists of 14 residues. The germline CDR1 and CDR2 sequences are SGHKS and YYEKEE (reference sequence). CDR3 coding DNA: TGTGCCAGCAGCCCCGGGACTAGTTACGAGACCCATTACTTC. It yields the protein CASSPGTSYETHYF.

The chain links TRBV20-1 to TRBJ2-2, with D unclear. This CDR3 contains 14 residues. Per the germline V gene, CDR1 is DFQATT and CDR2 is SNEGSKA (reference sequence). Trimming left V 6 bases short and J 2 bases short, with 13 bases between. In nucleotides, the CDR3 is TGCAGTGCCAAAGTTCCCCTTAACACCGGGGAGCTGTTTTTT. Its translation is CSAKVPLNTGELFF.

This clonotype was counted at least ten times. The V and J genes are TRBV7-2 and TRBJ2-7; possible D gene TRBD2, 6 bases. The ends were cut back, 5 bases at V and 4 bases at J, with 12 bases in the middle. The CDR3 spans 13 residues. Germline V gives CDR1 SGHTA, CDR2 FQGNSA. Here the CDR3 reads CASSAVRGYEQYF. The CDR3 DNA reads TGTGCCAGCAGCGCCGTCCGGGGGTACGAGCAGTACTTC.